Below are 6 T cell receptor beta chains sequenced from a single sample in a study of T cells in Graves' hyperthyroidism and ophthalmopathy. Amplification targeted TCR beta CDR3 regions from RNA transcripts. The HTBI primer set served for first-round RT-PCR of the TCR CDR3. One entry per CDR3 protein, called by TCRdb with MiXCR from the multiplex PCR reads. The profile shows 350,000 to 400,000 distinct CDR3 sequences, 19% of them singletons. Material: blood. The receptors derive from a woman younger than 35 with Graves' hyperthyroidism.

This clonotype was picked up many times. J is TRBJ2-7 and V is TRBV11-2; no definite D call. Germline CDR1 SGHAT, CDR2 FQNNGV. V lost 5 bases and J 3 bases, leaving 14 bases between the germline ends. The CDR3 length is 14 residues. Here the CDR3 reads CASSKRGSFYEQYF. Here the CDR3 DNA reads TGTGCCAGCAGCAAGCGAGGCAGCTTCTACGAGCAGTACTTC.

This clonotype was counted many times. CDR3 in amino acids: CASRRTALGANYGYTF. The CDR3 DNA reads as TGTGCCAGCAGGAGGACTGCTCTCGGGGCTAACTATGGCTACACCTTC. This chain links TRBV28 with TRBJ1-2; D gene unclear. The V and J ends lost 6 bases and 0 bases respectively, with 17 bases between them. CDR1 and CDR2 (germline): MDHEN, SYDVKM. CDR3 length: 16 residues.

The J gene is TRBJ2-7, the V gene TRBV28; D possibly matches TRBD1 or TRBD2 (6 bases each). Looked up from germline, CDR1 is MDHEN and CDR2 is SYDVKM. V was cut by 6 bases and J by 3 bases, with 18 bases left in between. The CDR3 totals 15 residues. The CDR3: CASSSQRGRNYEQYF. Here the CDR3 DNA reads TGTGCCAGCAGCAGTCAGAGGGGGAGGAACTACGAGCAGTACTTC. The variable domain in full, with the rest retrieved from reference TRBV28 and TRBJ2-7, is DVKVTQSSRYLVKRTGEKVFLECVQDMDHENMFWYRQDPGLGLRLIYFSYDVKMKEKGDIPEGYSVSREKKERFSLILESASTNQTSMYLCASSSQRGRNYEQYFGPGTRLTVT.

The sample holds many counts of this clonotype. This chain joins TRBV20-1 and TRBJ2-7; D is unresolved. V shed 7 bases and J shed 0 bases, with 19 bases lying between them. CDR3 length: 15 amino acids. Per germline, CDR1 DFQATT and CDR2 SNEGSKA (reference sequence). This chain's CDR3 is CSGRAGALNSYEQYF. DNA of the CDR3: TGCAGTGGAAGAGCAGGTGCCCTTAACTCCTACGAGCAGTACTTC.

There are many counts of this clonotype. The genes are TRBV6-1 and TRBJ2-6, with unresolved D. Trimming left V 5 bases short and J 0 bases short, with 8 bases between. The CDR3 consists of 15 residues. Germline V gene sequence: CDR1 MNHNS, CDR2 SASEGT. The CDR3 DNA reads TGTGCCAGCAGTCCCCCTAGCTCTGGGGCCAACGTCCTGACTTTC. Translated: CASSPPSSGANVLTF.

At least ten counts were recorded for this clonotype. The V gene is TRBV27, the J gene TRBJ1-1; 8 positions agree with TRBD1. The CDR3 is 15 amino acids. Trimming cost V 4 bases and J 3 bases; bases outside gene matches: 7. Germline assignment: CDR1 MNHEY and CDR2 SMNVEV (reference sequence). In DNA, the CDR3 is TGTGCCAGCAGTTGGGGGGGACAGGTTGACACTGAAGCTTTCTTT. Amino acid sequence: CASSWGGQVDTEAFF.